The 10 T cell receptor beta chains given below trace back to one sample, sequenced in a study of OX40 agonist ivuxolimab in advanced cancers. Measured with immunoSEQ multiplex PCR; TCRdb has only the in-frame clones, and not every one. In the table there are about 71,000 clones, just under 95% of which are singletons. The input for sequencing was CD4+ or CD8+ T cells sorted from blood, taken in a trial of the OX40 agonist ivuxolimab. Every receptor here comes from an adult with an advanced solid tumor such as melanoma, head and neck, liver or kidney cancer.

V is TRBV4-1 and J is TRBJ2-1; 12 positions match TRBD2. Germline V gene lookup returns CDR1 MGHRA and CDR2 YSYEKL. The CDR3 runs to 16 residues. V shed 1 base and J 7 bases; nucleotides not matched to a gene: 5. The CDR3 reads CASSQGLAGVGNEQFF. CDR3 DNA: TGCGCCAGCAGCCAAGGACTAGCGGGGGTGGGTAATGAGCAGTTCTTC.

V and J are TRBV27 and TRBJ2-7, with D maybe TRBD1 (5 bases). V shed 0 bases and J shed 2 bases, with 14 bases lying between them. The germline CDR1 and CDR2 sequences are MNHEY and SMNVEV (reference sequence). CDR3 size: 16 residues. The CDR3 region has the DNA TGTGCCAGCAGTTTATCTTGGGCAGGGTGGACCTACGAGCAGTACTTC. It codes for CASSLSWAGWTYEQYF.

CDR3 amino acids: CASSQRVGGPQETQYF. CDR3 DNA sequence: TGCGCCAGCAGCCAACGGGTGGGGGGGCCCCAAGAGACCCAGTACTTC. V usage is TRBV4-3 and J usage is TRBJ2-5, with a tentative D call TRBD2 (7 bases). This CDR3 has 16 residues. CDR1 LGHNA and CDR2 YSLEER come from the germline V gene. Trimming removed 2 bases at V and 1 base at J, with 14 bases between.

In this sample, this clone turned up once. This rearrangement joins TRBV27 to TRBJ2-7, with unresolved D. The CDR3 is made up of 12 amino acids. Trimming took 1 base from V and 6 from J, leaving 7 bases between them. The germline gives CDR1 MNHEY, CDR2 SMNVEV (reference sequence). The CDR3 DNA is TGTGCCAGCAGTTTATTTGGGGTCGAGCAGTACTTC. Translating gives CASSLFGVEQYF.

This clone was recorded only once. The CDR3 bases are TGCGCCAGCAGAACGGCAGGGAGGCAAGAGACCCAGTACTTC. It yields the protein CASRTAGRQETQYF. The V and J genes are TRBV5-1 and TRBJ2-5; D might be TRBD2 (6 bases). Per germline, CDR1 SGHRS and CDR2 YFSETQ. V lost 5 bases and J lost 2, with 13 bases in between. The CDR3 runs 14 residues. Combining the CDR3 with reference TRBV5-1 and TRBJ2-5 gives the whole variable domain KAGVTQTPRYLIKTRGQQVTLSCSPISGHRSVSWYQQTPGQGLQFLFEYFSETQRNKGNFPGRFSGRQFSNSRSEMNVSTLELGDSALYLCASRTAGRQETQYFGPGTRLLVL.

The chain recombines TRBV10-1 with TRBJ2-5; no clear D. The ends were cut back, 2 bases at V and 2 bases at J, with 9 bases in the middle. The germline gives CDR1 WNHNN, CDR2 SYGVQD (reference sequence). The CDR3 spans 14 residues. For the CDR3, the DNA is TGCGCCAGCAGTGAGGGAGACCAACAAGAGACCCAGTACTTC. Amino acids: CASSEGDQQETQYF.

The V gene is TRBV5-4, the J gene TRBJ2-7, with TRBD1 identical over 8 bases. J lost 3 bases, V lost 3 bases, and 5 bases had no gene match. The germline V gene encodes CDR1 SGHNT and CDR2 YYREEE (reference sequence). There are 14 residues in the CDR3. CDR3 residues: CASSSGQGYYEQYF. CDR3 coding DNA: TGTGCCAGCAGCTCCGGACAGGGCTACTACGAGCAGTACTTC.

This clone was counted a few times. The CDR3, as DNA: TGTGCCAGCAGCTTGGAAGGAAATTCACCCCTCCACTTT. This codes for CASSLEGNSPLHF. The chain recombines TRBV5-4 with TRBJ1-6; D remains unclear. The CDR3 length is 13 residues. CDR1 and CDR2 from the germline V gene are SGHNT and YYREEE (reference sequence). V was clipped by 0 bases and J by 7 bases, with 5 bases between them.

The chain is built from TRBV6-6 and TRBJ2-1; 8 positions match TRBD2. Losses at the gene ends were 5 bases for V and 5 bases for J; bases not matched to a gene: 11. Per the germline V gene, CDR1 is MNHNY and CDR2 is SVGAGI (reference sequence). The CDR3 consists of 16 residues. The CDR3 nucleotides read TGTGCCAGCAGTACCTTAGCGGGACGGTTTGACAATGAGCAGTTCTTC. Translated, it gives CASSTLAGRFDNEQFF.

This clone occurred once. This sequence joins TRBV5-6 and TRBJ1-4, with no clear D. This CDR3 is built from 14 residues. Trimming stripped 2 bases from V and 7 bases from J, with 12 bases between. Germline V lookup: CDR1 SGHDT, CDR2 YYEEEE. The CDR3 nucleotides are TGTGCCAGCAGCTTAGACCTGTCGTCTGAAAAACTGTTTTTT. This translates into CASSLDLSSEKLFF.